These T cell receptor beta chains were read from a single sample in a study of cytomegalovirus exposure and HLA in healthy donors. This table comes from immunoSEQ multiplex PCR, and its TCRdb copy is limited to in-frame clones, with some not included. The sample carries roughly 170,000 clones, roughly 88% recorded once. Source material: PBMCs. These receptors were obtained from a girl aged 2 to 9 in good health and CMV-seropositive. Both conserved end residues are part of each CDR3. The D gene is left open where the match is weak. Size is omitted from some rows. Given values are once, few, many or a class for expanded clones.

TRBD1	TRBV6-5	few	TRBJ2-3	CASSPPGGVDTQYF	TGTGCCAGCAGCCCACCAGGGGGCGTAGATACGCAGTATTTT
-	TRBV7-8	-	TRBJ2-3	CASSLRESGTESQYF	TGTGCCAGCAGCTTAAGGGAAAGCGGCACAGAATCGCAGTATTTT
-	TRBV6-5	few	TRBJ1-4	CASSYSAGKSNEKLFF	TGTGCCAGCAGTTACTCGGCAGGGAAGAGTAATGAAAAACTGTTTTTT
-	TRBV7-9	-	TRBJ2-2	CASSLFPRGVGELFF	TGTGCCAGCAGCTTATTTCCGCGGGGAGTTGGGGAGCTGTTTTTT
TRBD1	TRBV7-2	-	TRBJ1-2	CASSRGQGARGYTF	TGTGCCAGCAGCAGGGGACAGGGGGCGAGAGGCTACACCTTC
TRBD1	TRBV30	-	TRBJ2-7	CAWINRDRPPYEQYF	TGTGCCTGGATCAACCGGGACAGGCCCCCCTACGAGCAGTACTTC
-	TRBV6-1	-	TRBJ2-7	CASSDEGYGQGEYEQYF	TGTGCCAGCAGTGATGAAGGGTACGGGCAGGGCGAATACGAGCAGTACTTC
TRBD1	TRBV18	-	TRBJ1-2	CASSPTGQGANYGYTF	TGTGCCAGCTCACCAACGGGACAGGGGGCTAACTATGGCTACACCTTC
-	TRBV30	-	TRBJ1-6	CAWSKGRNSPLHF	TGTGCCTGGAGTAAAGGGAGGAATTCACCCCTCCACTTT
TRBD1	TRBV5-1	once	TRBJ1-6	CASSAQGEYNSPLHF	TGCGCCAGCAGCGCACAGGGGGAGTATAATTCACCCCTCCACTTT
-	TRBV7-8	-	TRBJ2-7	CASSLSVEGYEQYF	TGTGCCAGCAGCCTCTCCGTGGAGGGCTACGAGCAGTACTTC
TRBD1	TRBV6-1	-	TRBJ1-2	CASSPGQGNGYTF	TGTGCCAGCAGTCCGGGACAGGGGAATGGCTACACCTTC
TRBD2	TRBV11-3	-	TRBJ2-1	CASSSGTSGRVYNEQFF	TGTGCCAGCAGCTCCGGGACTAGCGGGAGGGTCTACAATGAGCAGTTCTTC
TRBD2	TRBV11-1	-	TRBJ2-1	CASSLAGGPNNEQFF	TGTGCCAGCAGCTTAGCGGGAGGGCCAAACAATGAGCAGTTCTTC
-	TRBV2	-	TRBJ2-1	CASGQRNNEQFF	TGTGCCAGCGGACAGCGAAACAATGAGCAGTTCTTC
-	TRBV5-5	-	TRBJ1-3	CASSLDVYSGNTIYF	TGTGCCAGCAGCTTGGATGTGTACTCTGGAAACACCATATATTTT
-	TRBV21-1	-	TRBJ1-4	CASSLEKLFF	TGTGCCAGCAGTCTAGAAAAACTGTTTTTT
-	TRBV5-1	-	TRBJ2-1	CASSLLPNSNEQFF	TGCGCCAGCAGCTTGTTGCCAAACAGCAATGAGCAGTTCTTC
-	TRBV19	-	TRBJ2-1	CASSIWWAIPLNEQFF	TGTGCCAGTAGTATATGGTGGGCCATCCCCCTTAATGAGCAGTTCTTC
TRBD2	TRBV19	-	TRBJ2-1	CASSSAGLAINEQFF	TGTGCCAGTAGCTCCGCGGGACTAGCCATCAATGAGCAGTTCTTC
-	TRBV4-2	once	TRBJ1-2	CASSGGLGRSDGYTF	TGTGCCAGCAGCGGGGGCTTGGGCAGGTCTGATGGCTACACCTTC
TRBD1	TRBV6-5	-	TRBJ2-2	CASSTRDSRTGELFF	TGTGCCAGCAGTACCAGGGACAGCCGCACCGGGGAGCTGTTTTTT
-	TRBV13	-	TRBJ2-1	CASSGRQQGIKYNEQFF	TGTGCCAGCAGCGGGAGACAACAGGGAATAAAGTACAATGAGCAGTTCTTC
-	TRBV13	once	TRBJ1-3	CASSLGRTVPGNTIYF	TGTGCCAGCAGCTTAGGCCGGACAGTTCCTGGAAACACCATATATTTT
-	TRBV19	-	TRBJ2-7	CASSKLRDEQYF	TGTGCCAGTAGTAAGCTCCGTGACGAGCAGTACTTC
-	TRBV5-6	few	TRBJ2-7	CASSLTGFYSYEQYF	TGTGCCAGCAGCTTGACAGGATTCTACTCCTACGAGCAGTACTTC
-	TRBV5-1	-	TRBJ1-5	CASSPSEEGQPQHF	TGCGCCAGCAGCCCGTCTGAGGAGGGCCAGCCCCAGCATTTT
-	TRBV15	-	TRBJ2-7	CATSRDTYEQYF	TGTGCCACCAGCAGAGATACCTACGAGCAGTACTTC
TRBD2	TRBV5-1	-	TRBJ2-5	CASSTGLVAETQYF	TGCGCCAGCAGCACAGGACTAGTTGCAGAGACCCAGTACTTC
-	TRBV5-6	few	TRBJ1-5	CASSLTNQPQHF	TGTGCCAGCAGCTTGACTAATCAGCCCCAGCATTTT
TRBD1	TRBV5-1	-	TRBJ2-1	CASSLGQGANEQFF	TGCGCCAGCAGCTTAGGACAGGGGGCTAATGAGCAGTTCTTC
TRBD2	TRBV7-3	-	TRBJ2-2	CASSPLVLAGVNTGELFF	TGTGCCAGCAGCCCCCTCGTACTAGCGGGGGTCAACACCGGGGAGCTGTTTTTT
TRBD1	TRBV30	few	TRBJ2-1	CAWSGTGASYNEQFF	TGTGCCTGGAGTGGAACAGGGGCTTCCTACAATGAGCAGTTCTTC
TRBD2	TRBV27	-	TRBJ2-1	CASSFSVLAGDPNEQFF	TGTGCCAGCAGTTTTTCCGTCCTAGCGGGGGACCCCAATGAGCAGTTCTTC
-	TRBV27	-	TRBJ2-7	CASSFKRIPSSYEQYF	TGTGCCAGCAGCTTCAAACGCATCCCGAGCTCCTACGAGCAGTACTTC
-	TRBV2	few	TRBJ2-7	CASRMEGEQYF	TGTGCCAGCAGAATGGAGGGAGAGCAGTACTTC
-	TRBV7-9	once	TRBJ2-7	CASSLPDSYEQYF	TGTGCCAGCAGCTTGCCAGACTCCTACGAGCAGTACTTC
TRBD2	TRBV2	-	TRBJ2-1	CASSEGLATYNEQFF	TGTGCCAGCAGTGAGGGACTAGCGACCTACAATGAGCAGTTCTTC
-	TRBV4-1	few	TRBJ1-6	CASSLDKSSYNSPLHF	TGCGCCAGCAGCCTCGACAAGAGCTCCTATAATTCACCCCTCCACTTT
TRBD1	TRBV6-5	-	TRBJ2-3	CAGSYQTTGKGTQYF	TGTGCCGGCAGTTACCAAACGACAGGGAAGGGCACGCAGTATTTT
-	TRBV6-5	few	TRBJ1-1	CATRLAQPSNTEAFF	TGTGCCACCCGTCTAGCCCAGCCATCGAACACTGAAGCTTTCTTT
-	TRBV6-1	-	TRBJ1-1	CASSAQTGFRTEAFF	TGTGCCAGCAGTGCCCAGACGGGGTTTCGGACTGAAGCTTTCTTT
TRBD1	TRBV14	-	TRBJ2-4	CASSPGGQGWNIQYF	TGTGCCAGCAGCCCGGGGGGACAGGGGTGGAACATTCAGTACTTC
-	TRBV2	few	TRBJ1-4	CASRENQLFF	TGTGCCAGCAGGGAGAATCAACTGTTTTTT
-	TRBV4-1	-	TRBJ1-2	CASSQGIRGYGYTF	TGCGCCAGCAGCCAAGGTATAAGGGGCTATGGCTACACCTTC
-	TRBV29-1	-	TRBJ1-4	CSVVISATNEKLFF	TGCAGCGTTGTCATCTCGGCGACAAATGAAAAACTGTTTTTT
-	TRBV5-4	-	TRBJ2-3	CASSLDSISTDTQYF	TGTGCCAGCAGCTTGGACAGTATCAGCACAGATACGCAGTATTTT
TRBD2	TRBV6-1	-	TRBJ2-3	CASSDIAGVPDTQYF	TGTGCCAGCAGTGATATAGCGGGGGTTCCAGATACGCAGTATTTT
TRBD2	TRBV9	-	TRBJ2-3	CASSVGSGFTDTQYF	TGTGCCAGCAGCGTAGGTAGCGGGTTCACAGATACGCAGTATTTT
-	TRBV19	-	TRBJ1-2	CASSNPNGQVGYTF	TGTGCCAGTAGTAATCCAAACGGACAAGTCGGCTACACCTTC
-	TRBV21-1	-	TRBJ2-2	CASTATGRDTGELFF	TGTGCCAGCACCGCAACCGGGAGGGACACCGGGGAGCTGTTTTTT
-	TRBV9	-	TRBJ2-5	CASSPEGGRGRETQYF	TGTGCCAGCAGCCCCGAAGGAGGCAGGGGCCGAGAGACCCAGTACTTC
-	TRBV6-5	-	TRBJ2-7	CASSYSRSAYEQYF	TGTGCCAGCAGTTACTCGCGCTCTGCCTACGAGCAGTACTTC